This T cell receptor (beta chain) was sequenced during a study of blood T cells in healthy people across ages. General observations from the study: Diversity was estimated from one million T cells, and these estimates were considered underestimates.

Alongside a J-beta primer mix, a sample-barcoded 5' primer served in a second PCR lasting roughly 6 to 11 cycles. Via MiXCR, TCRdb re-called the 5' RACE reads, giving one row per CDR3 protein. The table has approximately 760,000 distinct CDR3 sequences, around 25% seen once. This clonotype was recorded a few times. What it recognizes is unknown. With V trimmed by 6 bases and J by 2 bases, 7 bases remained unmatched. The CDR3 sequence is 14 residues long. Germline values: CDR1 SQVTM, CDR2 ANQGSEA. The same data also contributed to another study, on T cells of mothers and their children. This second study says: Among related mother-child pairs, overlap was slightly higher than in unrelated pairs, though not significantly.

The sample comprised blood. The sequence came from a boy aged 10-17 years in good health. The gene calls are TRBV29-1 and TRBJ2-5, with 9 bases aligning to TRBD2. The CDR3 DNA reads as TGCAGCGTCGGTAGCGGGGGTATTCAAGAGACCCAGTACTTC. Translation: CSVGSGGIQETQYF. The entire variable domain, with the rest obtained from reference TRBV29-1 and TRBJ2-5, is as follows: SAVISQKPSRDICQRGTSLTIQCQVDSQVTMMFWYRQQPGQSLTLIATANQGSEATYESGFVIDKFPISRPNLTFSTLTVSNMSPEDSSIYLCSVGSGGIQETQYFGPGTRLLVL.